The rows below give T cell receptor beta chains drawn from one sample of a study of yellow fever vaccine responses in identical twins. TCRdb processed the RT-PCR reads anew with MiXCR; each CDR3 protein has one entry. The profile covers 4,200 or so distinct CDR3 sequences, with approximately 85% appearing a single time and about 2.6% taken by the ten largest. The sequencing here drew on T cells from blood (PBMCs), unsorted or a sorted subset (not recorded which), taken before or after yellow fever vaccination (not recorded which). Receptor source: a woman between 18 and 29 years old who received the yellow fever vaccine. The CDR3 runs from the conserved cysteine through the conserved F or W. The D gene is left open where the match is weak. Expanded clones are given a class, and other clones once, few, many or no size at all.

CASSEPYTYEQYF	TGTGCCAGCAGTGAACCTTACACCTACGAGCAGTACTTC	TRBV2	TRBJ2-7	.	.
CSVGGGSTDTQYF	TGCAGCGTTGGGGGCGGAAGCACAGATACGCAGTATTTT	TRBV29-1	TRBJ2-3	.	.
CASSFGQGIGEKLFF	TGTGCCAGCAGTTTCGGACAGGGTATCGGTGAAAAACTGTTTTTT	TRBV27	TRBJ1-4	TRBD1	.
CSAPPGGLYEQYF	TGCAGTGCCCCCCCCGGCGGTCTATACGAGCAGTACTTC	TRBV20-1	TRBJ2-7	.	.
CASSETNEKLFF	TGTGCCAGCAGTGAAACTAATGAAAAACTGTTTTTT	TRBV2	TRBJ1-4	.	.
CASTPGGSNQPQHF	TGTGCCAGCACCCCGGGGGGTAGCAATCAGCCCCAGCATTTT	TRBV11-1	TRBJ1-5	.	.
CASSQDGTQDTQYF	TGCGCCAGCAGCCAAGATGGGACACAGGATACGCAGTATTTT	TRBV4-1	TRBJ2-3	.	.
CASKRTVFQETQYF	TGCGCCAGCAAAAGGACAGTCTTCCAAGAGACCCAGTACTTC	TRBV5-1	TRBJ2-5	.	.
CASSPMLGAPIPQETQYF	TGTGCCAGCAGCCCCATGCTAGGCGCCCCCATCCCCCAAGAGACCCAGTACTTC	TRBV11-2	TRBJ2-5	.	.
CSVSTGSWDTQYF	TGCAGCGTTTCGACAGGGAGTTGGGATACGCAGTATTTT	TRBV29-1	TRBJ2-3	TRBD1	.
CASRVGSLQETQYF	TGTGCCAGCAGGGTTGGCAGTCTCCAAGAGACCCAGTACTTC	TRBV13	TRBJ2-5	.	.
CSVTPSENTGELFF	TGCAGCGTCACACCCTCGGAGAACACCGGGGAGCTGTTTTTT	TRBV29-1	TRBJ2-2	.	.
CASSLGYRVPTDTQYF	TGTGCCAGCAGCTTAGGCTACAGGGTCCCCACAGATACGCAGTATTTT	TRBV11-3	TRBJ2-3	.	.
CASSLKGGRGFVSYNEQFF	TGTGCCAGCAGCTTAAAGGGGGGGCGCGGGTTTGTATCCTACAATGAGCAGTTCTTC	TRBV7-3	TRBJ2-1	.	.
CATSRIMNTEAFF	TGTGCCACCAGCCGAATCATGAACACTGAAGCTTTCTTT	TRBV15	TRBJ1-1	.	.
CAGKQGGLETQYF	TGTGCCGGAAAACAGGGGGGCTTGGAGACCCAGTACTTC	TRBV2	TRBJ2-5	TRBD1	once
CASSESRAGELFF	TGTGCCAGCAGTGAGAGCAGGGCCGGGGAGCTGTTTTTT	TRBV2	TRBJ2-2	.	.
CASKVAGGPTYEQYF	TGTGCCAGCAAGGTGGCGGGAGGACCTACCTACGAGCAGTACTTC	TRBV2	TRBJ2-7	TRBD2	few
CSVDRQGDYGYTF	TGCAGCGTTGATAGACAGGGGGACTATGGCTACACCTTC	TRBV29-1	TRBJ1-2	TRBD1	.
CASSRTVYEQYF	TGTGCCAGCAGCCGGACGGTCTACGAGCAGTACTTC	TRBV11-3	TRBJ2-7	.	once
CAISDNRDYGYTF	TGTGCCATCAGTGATAACAGGGACTATGGCTACACCTTC	TRBV10-3	TRBJ1-2	.	.
CSVEVRAGKNIQYF	TGCAGCGTTGAAGTCCGGGCAGGGAAAAACATTCAGTACTTC	TRBV29-1	TRBJ2-4	.	.
CASSLRGQVYEQFF	TGTGCCAGCAGCTTAAGGGGACAGGTATATGAGCAGTTCTTC	TRBV7-9	TRBJ2-1	TRBD1	.
CASMTPSGIQYF	TGTGCCAGCATGACCCCCTCGGGGATTCAGTACTTC	TRBV7-3	TRBJ2-4	.	.
CSVLGLAGVTTYNEQFF	TGCAGCGTTCTGGGACTAGCGGGAGTAACGACTTACAATGAGCAGTTCTTC	TRBV29-1	TRBJ2-1	TRBD2	few
CASSLHPANEQYF	TGTGCCAGCAGTTTACATCCTGCGAACGAGCAGTACTTC	TRBV6-2/TRBV6-3	TRBJ2-7	.	.
CASSENEQFF	TGTGCCAGCAGTGAAAATGAGCAGTTCTTC	TRBV2	TRBJ2-1	.	.
CSARRGMNTGELFF	TGCAGTGCTCGGCGGGGGATGAACACCGGGGAGCTGTTTTTT	TRBV20-1	TRBJ2-2	TRBD2	.
CASSLGLPYEQYF	TGTGCCAGCAGCTTAGGATTACCCTACGAGCAGTACTTC	TRBV11-2	TRBJ2-7	.	.
CASSLSGKFGQPQHF	TGTGCCAGCAGTTTATCAGGGAAGTTCGGTCAGCCCCAGCATTTT	TRBV12-3/TRBV12-4	TRBJ1-5	.	.
CASSSGDQPQHF	TGTGCCAGCAGCTCGGGGGATCAGCCCCAGCATTTT	TRBV11-2	TRBJ1-5	.	.
CASSPTGGMEQYF	TGTGCCAGCAGCCCGACAGGGGGCATGGAGCAGTACTTC	TRBV7-9	TRBJ2-7	TRBD1	.
CSVAGVGSETQYF	TGCAGCGTTGCTGGAGTGGGGTCGGAGACCCAGTACTTC	TRBV29-1	TRBJ2-5	.	.
CASSSYSGSYNEQFF	TGTGCCAGCAGCTCCTACAGCGGGAGCTACAATGAGCAGTTCTTC	TRBV5-4	TRBJ2-1	TRBD2	.
CASSQSASGNEQFF	TGTGCCAGCAGCCAAAGCGCGAGCGGCAATGAGCAGTTCTTC	TRBV3-1	TRBJ2-1	.	.
CATSRVGTGSYEQYF	TGTGCCACCAGCAGAGTCGGGACAGGGTCCTACGAGCAGTACTTC	TRBV15	TRBJ2-7	TRBD1	few
CASSLRKGTDGYTF	TGTGCCAGCAGCTTAAGGAAGGGGACGGATGGCTACACCTTC	TRBV7-8	TRBJ1-2	.	.
CASSLVQGLNQPQHF	TGTGCCAGCAGCTTAGTACAGGGCCTGAATCAGCCCCAGCATTTT	TRBV11-3	TRBJ1-5	.	.
CASSQLDSQGGYEQYF	TGTGCCAGCAGCCAATTAGATTCGCAGGGAGGCTACGAGCAGTACTTC	TRBV16	TRBJ2-7	.	.
CASSLAISYEQYF	TGTGCCAGCAGCTTAGCTATTTCCTACGAGCAGTACTTC	TRBV11-3	TRBJ2-7	.	.
CASSRTGNEQYF	TGTGCCAGCAGCCGGACAGGGAACGAGCAGTACTTC	TRBV5-6	TRBJ2-7	TRBD1	.
CASSDQGPSYNEQFF	TGTGCCAGCAGTGATCAGGGACCCTCCTACAATGAGCAGTTCTTC	TRBV2	TRBJ2-1	.	.
CASSQAPHSSYNEQFF	TGTGCCAGCAGCCAAGCCCCCCATAGCTCCTACAATGAGCAGTTCTTC	TRBV14	TRBJ2-1	.	.
CASITPDSGTGELFF	TGTGCCAGCATAACTCCCGACAGTGGGACCGGGGAGCTGTTTTTT	TRBV11-3	TRBJ2-2	.	.
CSARDSNQPQHF	TGCAGTGCTAGAGATTCCAATCAGCCCCAGCATTTT	TRBV20-1	TRBJ1-5	.	.
CASSWGLAGQETQYF	TGTGCCAGCAGCTGGGGACTAGCGGGACAAGAGACCCAGTACTTC	TRBV11-2	TRBJ2-5	TRBD2	.
CASSQVLANSYEQYF	TGCGCCAGCAGCCAAGTTCTAGCGAATTCCTACGAGCAGTACTTC	TRBV4-3	TRBJ2-7	.	.
CASSSAGRAPPWGSYNEQFF	TGTGCCAGCAGCAGTGCGGGGCGGGCCCCCCCATGGGGCTCCTACAATGAGCAGTTCTTC	TRBV11-2	TRBJ2-1	.	.
CASFGGRYEQYF	TGTGCCAGCTTTGGGGGGCGTTACGAGCAGTACTTC	TRBV2	TRBJ2-7	.	.
CASSPTSGEISYEQYF	TGTGCCAGCTCGCCGACTAGCGGGGAGATCTCCTACGAGCAGTACTTC	TRBV18	TRBJ2-7	TRBD2	.
CASSLGQGRVEQYF	TGTGCCAGCAGTTTGGGACAGGGTCGTGTCGAGCAGTACTTC	TRBV12-3/TRBV12-4	TRBJ2-7	TRBD1	.
CASSGETGLDQPQHF	TGCGCCAGCAGTGGGGAGACAGGGTTGGATCAGCCCCAGCATTTT	TRBV10-1	TRBJ1-5	TRBD1	few
CASSLSEGVQETQYF	TGTGCCAGCAGCCTTTCGGAAGGGGTCCAAGAGACCCAGTACTTC	TRBV12-3/TRBV12-4	TRBJ2-5	.	.
CASSFWELDIQYF	TGTGCCAGCAGCTTTTGGGAGCTGGACATTCAGTACTTC	TRBV11-1	TRBJ2-4	.	.
CASSPPSDYEQYF	TGTGCCAGCTCACCCCCATCAGACTACGAGCAGTACTTC	TRBV18	TRBJ2-7	.	.
CASSIRDPEGLETQYF	TGTGCCAGCAGCATCCGGGACCCCGAGGGTCTAGAGACCCAGTACTTC	TRBV7-9	TRBJ2-5	.	.
CASRDQGPRGEKLFF	TGCGCCAGCAGAGACCAGGGGCCGCGCGGTGAAAAACTGTTTTTT	TRBV10-1	TRBJ1-4	.	.
CSVDGQTQETQYF	TGCAGCGTTGATGGACAGACCCAAGAGACCCAGTACTTC	TRBV29-1	TRBJ2-5	.	.
CSVDSRTDTQYF	TGCAGCGTTGATTCTAGAACAGATACGCAGTATTTT	TRBV29-1	TRBJ2-3	.	.